This T cell receptor beta chain stems from a study of T cell repertoires in MIS-A myocarditis (dated by TCRdb to the early 2020s). V loses 7 bases of germline sequence and J loses 8 bases, and the interval between the two ends is 17 bases. In the germline V gene, CDR1 corresponds to MDHEN and CDR2 to SYDVKM. The cysteine opens and the phenylalanine closes a CDR3 of 14 amino acids. Just CDR3 DNA is preserved here, 42 bases in frame from base 1. Comments on this clone: Its antigen is currently not known. There are no base qualities to consult, and no much larger clone falls within one base.

TCRbeta CDR3 regions were amplified by the immunoSEQ bias-controlled multiplex PCR and were subjected to high-throughput sequencing. The study's own analysis went as follows. CDR3 sequences were collapsed and filtered with the immunoSEQ vendor pipeline, and the abundance and frequency of each unique TCRbeta CDR3 were thereby quantified. Using a 90% global sequence identity threshold, CD-HIT clustered dominant CDR3 amino acid sequences together with SARS-CoV-2-specific ImmuneCODE TCRbeta sequences. Clones were classed as hyperexpanded at frequencies of 0.1 to 1 and as large at frequencies of 0.01 to 0.1. MiXCR was used to confirm CDR3 amino acid sequences and V and J gene assignments of dominant clones. The R stringdist package was used to calculate Levenshtein distances between the patient clonotypes and the ImmuneCODE hits. TCRdb re-hosts the immuneACCESS table, in-frame sequences only. Its copies lack some clones; in the studies checked, an unresolved V gene accounts for under half of them, and the cause for the rest is not known. The V and J calls and the clone size are those of that table, but D and trimming were determined from the DNA. Present in this sample are about 15,000 clones, around 69% of which were seen just once. The top ten constitute around 59% of the sample.

The QIAamp DNA FFPE kit was used to extract genomic DNA from formalin-fixed paraffin-embedded autopsy tissue. This receptor was taken from a man in his late teens or twenties with fulminant myocarditis from multisystem inflammatory syndrome in adults (MIS-A) after COVID-19. The rearrangement joined TRBV28 to TRBJ1-4, with TRBD1 tentatively as D gene (5 bases match). The sequenced sample was left ventricle heart tissue obtained at autopsy. This sample's cell subset or site label indicates: cardiac tissue sample (left or right ventricle, interventricular septum, or pericardium). The nucleotide sequence reads TGTGCCAGCACCGGTCAGGGTGGTTGGGAAAAACTGTTTTTT. This sequence encodes CASTGQGGWEKLFF.